Each of the 29 T cell receptor beta chains below was sequenced from the same sample in a study of blood T cell repertoires in COVID-19. TCRdb keeps only in-frame clones here, not all; method: immunoSEQ multiplex PCR. The profile covers about 250,000 clones, with around 89% appearing a single time and around 2.3% taken by the ten largest. The sample was peripheral blood. The receptors were gathered from a woman aged 55 to 70 with COVID-19, enrolled during active disease.

The V call is TRBV3-1 (or the pseudogene TRBV3-2), the J call TRBJ2-7; TRBD2 matches 7 bases. This CDR3 is built from 13 residues. The V gene's germline CDR1 is LGHDT and CDR2 YNNKEL (reference sequence). With V trimmed by 4 bases and J by 3 bases, 3 bases remained unmatched. This CDR3 is CASSPGGIYEQYF. The DNA for the CDR3 is TGTGCCAGCAGCCCCGGGGGGATCTACGAGCAGTACTTC.

The J gene is TRBJ1-5, the V gene TRBV7-2, with unresolved D. Germline V CDR1 and CDR2: SGHTA, FQGNSA. Trimming left V 2 bases short and J 6 bases short, with 11 bases between. The CDR3 consists of 14 residues. The CDR3 region is CASSLLRGSQPQHF. CDR3 bases: TGTGCCAGCAGCTTATTGCGTGGGAGTCAGCCCCAGCATTTT.

This rearrangement joins TRBV7-9 to TRBJ2-5; D is unclear. V lost 3 bases and J 0 bases, leaving 5 bases between the germline ends. This CDR3 is built from 13 residues. Germline V gene lookup returns CDR1 SEHNR and CDR2 FQNEAQ (reference sequence). This CDR3 is CASSFENQETQYF. The CDR3 DNA sequence: TGTGCCAGCAGCTTTGAGAACCAAGAGACCCAGTACTTC.

The chain employs TRBV13 and TRBJ2-3, with D possibly TRBD1 on 5 matching bases. V was pared by 2 bases and J by 4 bases, with 16 bases between. The length of the CDR3 is 16 residues. Looked up from germline, CDR1 is PRHDT and CDR2 is FYEKMQ (reference sequence). Written as DNA, the CDR3 is TGTGCCAGCAGCTTACCGGCAGGGTATGCCGCAGATACGCAGTATTTT. This sequence encodes CASSLPAGYAADTQYF.

This clone was seen a single time. CDR3 coding DNA: TGTGCCAGCAGCTTAAAACGGGGGGACACTGAAGCTTTCTTT. It encodes CASSLKRGDTEAFF. V and J are TRBV7-2 and TRBJ1-1; D possibly corresponds to TRBD1 (5 bases). Trimming pared 2 bases from V and 3 bases from J, leaving 10 bases between. The V gene's germline CDR1 is SGHTA and CDR2 FQGNSA. The CDR3 has 14 amino acids.

The chain joins TRBV4-3 to TRBJ2-3, with 14 bases aligning to TRBD2. V shed 1 base, J shed 2 bases, and the junction held 8 bases outside the gene matches. Per the germline V gene, CDR1 is LGHNA and CDR2 is YSLEER. The CDR3 length is 19 residues. The CDR3 region is CASSQGLGLAGVFTDTQYF. In nucleotides, the CDR3 is TGCGCCAGCAGCCAAGGACTGGGACTAGCGGGGGTGTTCACAGATACGCAGTATTTT.

This clone was picked up one time. V usage is TRBV2 and J usage is TRBJ2-7, with 7 bases that match TRBD1. Looked up from germline, CDR1 is SNHLY and CDR2 is FYNNEI. Trimming at V came to 6 bases and at J to 5 bases, leaving 16 bases not matched to a gene. The length of the CDR3 is 16 residues. This chain's CDR3 is CASSGGTATASHEQYF. The CDR3 DNA reads as TGTGCCAGCAGCGGTGGGACAGCGACGGCCTCTCACGAGCAGTACTTC.

This rearrangement joins TRBV6-4 to TRBJ1-1; unclear D gene. V lost 6 bases and J 1 base, leaving 9 bases between the germline ends. CDR1 is MRHNA and CDR2 is SNTAGT in the germline V gene. The CDR3 is made up of 13 amino acids. CDR3 sequence (DNA): TGTGCCAGCAGCGTTACAGCGAACACTGAAGCTTTCTTT. This sequence encodes CASSVTANTEAFF.

The chain joins TRBV18 to TRBJ1-4; no clear D. Trimming removed 3 bases at V and 5 bases at J, with 7 bases between. This CDR3 has 13 amino acids. Germline V CDR1 and CDR2: KGHSH, LQKENI. The CDR3 DNA reads as TGTGCCAGCTCACCTAACGGGAATGAAAAACTGTTTTTT. Translating it yields CASSPNGNEKLFF.

The rearrangement joins TRBV2 to TRBJ2-1; a weak D match, TRBD1 (6 bases). Trimming stripped 6 bases from V and 6 bases from J, with 15 bases between. From germline, CDR1 is SNHLY and CDR2 FYNNEI. The CDR3 extends over 14 amino acids. Here the CDR3 DNA reads TGTGCCAGCAGAAGTCAGGGGAAATTCAATGAGCAGTTCTTC. Protein: CASRSQGKFNEQFF. The entire variable domain, with the rest obtained from reference TRBV2 and TRBJ2-1, is as follows: EPEVTQTPSHQVTQMGQEVILRCVPISNHLYFYWYRQILGQKVEFLVSFYNNEISEKSEIFDDQFSVERPDGSNFTLKIRSTKLEDSAMYFCASRSQGKFNEQFFGPGTRLTVL.

The chain combines TRBV11-2 with TRBJ1-2; a possible D gene is TRBD1 (5 bases). The CDR3 contains 15 residues. The germline V gene encodes CDR1 SGHAT and CDR2 FQNNGV. Trimming cost V 1 base and J 1 base, with 10 bases left between them. The CDR3 DNA follows: TGTGCCAGCAGCTTAGGACAGATCCTTAACTATGGCTACACCTTC. This codes for CASSLGQILNYGYTF.

The chain carries TRBV5-4 and TRBJ2-6, with D possibly matching TRBD2 (5 bases). The CDR3 is 19 amino acids. V was pared by 3 bases and J by 0 bases, with 19 bases between. Germline CDR1 reads SGHNT; CDR2 reads YYREEE (reference sequence). The CDR3: CASSSGGIGLLSGANVLTF. The CDR3 DNA is TGTGCCAGCAGCTCCGGAGGAATAGGGTTACTCTCTGGGGCCAACGTCCTGACTTTC.

The V and J genes are TRBV19 and TRBJ1-1; 8 nucleotides line up with TRBD1. The junction had 3 bases not matched to a gene; V was cut back by 6 bases and J by 3 bases. Looked up from germline, CDR1 is LNHDA and CDR2 is SQIVND (reference sequence). This CDR3 has 13 amino acids. CDR3: CASSHRGDTEAFF. The CDR3 nucleotides read TGTGCCAGTAGCCACAGGGGGGACACTGAAGCTTTCTTT.

The V gene is TRBV4-2, the J gene TRBJ1-1, with D hard to call. Germline V gene data show CDR1 as LGHNA and CDR2 as YNFKEQ. This CDR3 comprises 15 residues. The germline V and J ends were trimmed by 5 bases and 2 bases, with 15 bases remaining between them. For the CDR3, the DNA is TGTGCCAGCAGCGGAGTAGCGGCAGCCAACACTGAAGCTTTCTTT. It codes for CASSGVAAANTEAFF.

This rearrangement joins TRBV29-1 to TRBJ2-1, with 14 bases aligning to TRBD2. The CDR3 runs 16 residues. Germline V gene lookup returns CDR1 SQVTM and CDR2 ANQGSEA. Trimming at V came to 3 bases and at J to 4 bases, leaving 5 bases not matched to a gene. CDR3 bases: TGCAGCGTTGAGATCGGACTAGCGGGGGGATACAATGAGCAGTTCTTC. Translating gives CSVEIGLAGGYNEQFF.

V gene TRBV7-2 combines with J gene TRBJ1-5; no clear D gene. The CDR3 has 15 residues. The germline gives CDR1 SGHTA, CDR2 FQGNSA. V lost 5 bases and J 5 bases, leaving 16 bases between the germline ends. The CDR3 coding sequence is TGTGCCAGCAGCCCAAGCGCGTTCCCCGATCAGCCCCAGCATTTT. It codes for CASSPSAFPDQPQHF.

This clone was seen a few times. CDR3 in amino acids: CSSRTGAEQYF. In DNA, the CDR3 is TGCAGTTCAAGGACAGGGGCCGAGCAGTACTTC. The chain employs TRBV20-1 and TRBJ2-7; 9 bases agree with TRBD1. Germline assignment: CDR1 DFQATT and CDR2 SNEGSKA (reference sequence). This CDR3 spans 11 amino acids. V dropped 8 bases and J dropped 6; count of bases not matched to a gene: 5.

This chain joins TRBV15 and TRBJ1-5; maybe TRBD1 (6 bases). Between the trimmed V and J ends, which lost 5 bases and 0 bases, there was a span of 20 bases. The CDR3 runs 18 residues. Per germline, CDR1 LNHNV and CDR2 YYDKDF (reference sequence). CDR3 coding DNA: TGTGCCACCAGCGAAGACAGGCCGCAGTCTTATAGCAATCAGCCCCAGCATTTT. Encoded protein: CATSEDRPQSYSNQPQHF.

The genes are TRBV27 and TRBJ1-6; D unclear. CDR3 length: 17 residues. The V and J ends lost 3 bases and 0 bases respectively, with 12 bases between them. From germline, CDR1 is MNHEY and CDR2 SMNVEV (reference sequence). CDR3 amino acids: CASSFDGTLSYNSPLHF. The CDR3 nucleotides read TGTGCCAGCAGTTTTGATGGCACCCTCTCCTATAATTCACCCCTCCACTTT.

Of note for this clone: The same CDR3 can be traced to other DNA sequences in this sample. CDR3 DNA sequence: TGTGCCAGTAGTATGGACTCTAACTATGGCTACACCTTC. Translation gives CASSMDSNYGYTF. The chain is built from TRBV19 and TRBJ1-2; D is undetermined. CDR1 and CDR2 from the germline V gene are LNHDA and SQIVND (reference sequence). V was trimmed by 3 bases and J by 0 bases, leaving 5 bases between them. The CDR3 runs to 13 residues.

V and J are TRBV11-2 and TRBJ1-1; D not certain. Trimming cost V 5 bases and J 5 bases, with 15 bases left between them. CDR3 length equals 14 residues. Germline CDR1 is SGHAT and CDR2 is FQNNGV. The CDR3 protein is CASSPDLSVTEAFF. CDR3 nucleotides: TGTGCCAGCAGCCCCGACCTCAGCGTGACTGAAGCTTTCTTT.

The CDR3 loop is CASSPTDKDLDYGYTF. The CDR3 DNA follows: TGTGCCAGCAGTCCTACGGACAAAGACCTGGACTATGGCTACACCTTC. The chain has TRBV6-6 and TRBJ1-2; perhaps TRBD1 as D (5 bases). Trimming cost V 5 bases and J 3 bases, with 19 bases left between them. The CDR3 runs to 16 residues. Germline loops: CDR1 MNHNY, CDR2 SVGAGI (reference sequence).

V and J are TRBV20-1 and TRBJ2-4; D ambiguous. V shed 3 bases and J shed 8 bases, with 8 bases lying between them. The germline gives CDR1 DFQATT, CDR2 SNEGSKA (reference sequence). The CDR3 runs 11 residues. The CDR3 DNA reads TGCAGTGCTAGTTATCTTGACATTCAGTACTTC. It translates to CSASYLDIQYF.

This chain joins TRBV7-9 and TRBJ1-4; D unresolved. V lost 5 bases to trimming and J lost 5 bases, with 12 bases between them. The germline V gene encodes CDR1 SEHNR and CDR2 FQNEAQ (reference sequence). This CDR3 has 14 residues. Here the CDR3 reads CASSLGLTNEKLFF. The DNA of the CDR3 is TGTGCCAGCAGCCTTGGACTGACGAATGAAAAACTGTTTTTT.

This rearrangement joins TRBV5-4 to TRBJ2-3, with D perhaps TRBD1 (6 bases). Trimming took 0 bases from V and 0 from J, leaving 17 bases between them. The CDR3 covers 18 residues. Per germline, CDR1 SGHNT and CDR2 YYREEE (reference sequence). The CDR3 DNA reads TGTGCCAGCAGCTTGGAGGCTATGACGACAGGTAGCACAGATACGCAGTATTTT. This encodes CASSLEAMTTGSTDTQYF.

This chain connects TRBV7-9 to TRBJ1-1, with D perhaps TRBD1 (5 bases). The V gene lost 5 bases and the J gene lost 6 bases, with 16 bases spanning the gap. The CDR3 spans 14 residues. CDR1 is SEHNR, CDR2 FQNEAQ, per germline (reference sequence). The CDR3 DNA reads TGTGCCAGCAGCCGCGCCACAGGTCCACCTGAAGCTTTCTTT. Its protein is CASSRATGPPEAFF.

The gene calls are TRBV5-6 and TRBJ1-6; perhaps TRBD1 as D (6 bases). CDR3 length: 17 residues. CDR1 is SGHDT, CDR2 YYEEEE, per germline. Trimming pared 3 bases from V and 9 bases from J, leaving 22 bases between. CDR3 protein: CASSSRGAGAVVSPLHF. CDR3 coding DNA: TGTGCCAGCAGCTCCCGAGGGGCGGGGGCTGTGGTTTCACCCCTCCACTTT.

This clone was picked up one time. The chain links TRBV20-1 to TRBJ1-2; maybe TRBD1 (6 bases). Trimming took 3 bases from V and 4 from J, leaving 12 bases between them. CDR3 size: 13 residues. Germline V gives CDR1 DFQATT, CDR2 SNEGSKA (reference sequence). The CDR3 reads CSASGGGSYGYTF. The CDR3 DNA sequence: TGCAGTGCTAGTGGAGGGGGATCCTATGGCTACACCTTC.

The chain uses TRBV12-3 or TRBV12-4 and TRBJ1-1; TRBD1 matches 7 bases. This CDR3 is built from 13 residues. V gave up 2 bases and J gave up 7 bases; unmatched junction bases: 4. The CDR3 region has the DNA TGTGCCAGCAGTTTAACGACAGGGCGTGAAGCTTTCTTT. Translated, it gives CASSLTTGREAFF.